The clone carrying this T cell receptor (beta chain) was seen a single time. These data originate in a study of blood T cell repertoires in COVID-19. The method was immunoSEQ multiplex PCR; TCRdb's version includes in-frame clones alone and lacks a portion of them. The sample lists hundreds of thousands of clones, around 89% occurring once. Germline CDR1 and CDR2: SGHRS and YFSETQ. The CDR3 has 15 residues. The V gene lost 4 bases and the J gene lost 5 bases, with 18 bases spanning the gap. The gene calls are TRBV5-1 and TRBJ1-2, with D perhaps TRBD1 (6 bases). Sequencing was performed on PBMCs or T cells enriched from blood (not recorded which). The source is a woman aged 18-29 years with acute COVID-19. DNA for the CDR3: TGCGCCAGCAGCAAAGGACAGCAAAACGTTTATGGCTACACCTTC. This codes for CASSKGQQNVYGYTF.